This T cell receptor beta chain derives from a study of blood T cell repertoires in COVID-19. Adults between about 18 and 89 years of age took part from 24 US areas. All exposed participants met a person with COVID-19 within 2 weeks before entering the study. The table came from immunoSEQ multiplex PCR; TCRdb's copy has only in-frame clones and leaves some out. This sample carries about 280,000 clones, approximately 80% of them seen once, and the ten largest clones take about 5%. Trimming pared 4 bases from V and 2 bases from J, leaving 12 bases between. This CDR3 contains 15 residues. The germline V gene has CDR1 KGHSH and CDR2 LQKENI.

This chain connects TRBV18 to TRBJ2-1; D may be TRBD1 (6 bases). Sequencing was carried out using PBMCs or T cells enriched from blood (not recorded which). The TCR originated in a man aged 35-49 years who had been exposed to COVID-19. The CDR3 spells CASSLQGSAYNEQFF. The CDR3 region has the DNA TGTGCCAGCTCACTTCAGGGGAGTGCCTACAATGAGCAGTTCTTC.